This TCR beta chain was recorded in a study of cytomegalovirus exposure and HLA in healthy donors. Trimming took 4 bases from V and 0 from J, leaving 12 bases between them. The germline V gene encodes CDR1 LNHDA and CDR2 SQIVND (reference sequence). The CDR3 sequence is 15 residues long. A remark on this clone: Its antigen is still unknown.

Study-wide results and caveats: Most likely, a cluster of highly shared sequence variants arose as a sequencing artifact. Being indistinguishable, some V segments were excluded, TRBV6-2 and TRBV6-3 among them. Investigators reported approximately 150 TCR beta chains as tied to cytomegalovirus.

The primer mix had 60 Vbeta and 13 Jbeta primers. Profiling relied on immunoSEQ multiplex PCR, and the TCRdb table lists in-frame clones only, not all of them. The sample has about 150,000 clones; 70% to 80% are singletons. This receptor was obtained from a man aged 30 to 39 in good health and CMV-seropositive. J is TRBJ1-1 and V is TRBV19; the D gene is possibly TRBD1 (6 bases). Sequenced material: PBMCs. This CDR3 is CASSSRQAMNTEAFF. CDR3 DNA sequence: TGTGCCAGTAGTAGCAGACAGGCAATGAACACTGAAGCTTTCTTT.